One and the same sample provided the 3 T cell receptor beta chains below, sequenced in a study of STAT3 mutations in large granular lymphocyte leukemia. Points from the study as a whole: Every T-LGLL patient had at least one immunodominant TCRbeta clonotype.

For these TCRs, the target antigens are not known. This table comes from immunoSEQ multiplex PCR, and its TCRdb copy is limited to in-frame clones, with some not included. The table shows roughly 10,000 clones, with approximately 92% occurring only once. The specimen was peripheral blood mononuclear cells. The receptors come from a man aged 55 to 70 with T-cell large granular lymphocyte leukemia. Some clones in this sample may be carry-over from other donors' samples.

The chain joins TRBV18 to TRBJ2-5; 15 positions agree with TRBD2. Germline-derived CDR1 and CDR2 are KGHSH and LQKENI. Germline trimming cut 0 bases from V and 4 bases from J; bases unmatched to any gene: 12. This CDR3 comprises 20 residues. CDR3 in DNA: TGTGCCAGCTCACCACCGCCTCAAGGGACTAGCGGGAGGTTAGGAGAGACCCAGTACTTC. It translates to CASSPPPQGTSGRLGETQYF.

This chain uses TRBV18 with TRBJ2-6, with a weak D call TRBD1 (6 bases). Trimming stripped 3 bases from V and 0 bases from J, with 12 bases between. This CDR3 is 17 amino acids long. From germline, CDR1 is KGHSH and CDR2 LQKENI. CDR3: CASSPGHQNSGANVLTF. CDR3 in DNA: TGTGCCAGCTCACCGGGACACCAGAACTCTGGGGCCAACGTCCTGACTTTC.

This clone was found once. The chain has TRBV7-8 and TRBJ1-2; 9 positions agree with TRBD1. With V trimmed by 4 bases and J by 2 bases, 5 bases remained unmatched. Germline V gene data show CDR1 as SGHVS and CDR2 as FQNEAQ. This CDR3 contains 15 residues. The CDR3 region has the DNA TGTGCCAGCAGCTCCACGGGACAGGGAAACTATGGCTACACCTTC. Its protein is CASSSTGQGNYGYTF.